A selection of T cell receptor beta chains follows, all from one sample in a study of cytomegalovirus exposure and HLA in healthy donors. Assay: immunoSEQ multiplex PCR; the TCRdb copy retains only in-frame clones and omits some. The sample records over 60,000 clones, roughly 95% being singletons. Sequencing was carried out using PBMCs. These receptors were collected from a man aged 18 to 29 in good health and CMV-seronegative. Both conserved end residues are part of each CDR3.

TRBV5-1	CASSLGRTGNTIYF
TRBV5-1	CASNIRSGGNEQFF
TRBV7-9	CASSRTMDTEAFF
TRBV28	CASAWTGRRQPQHF
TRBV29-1	CSVEGDGYEQYF
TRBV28	CASSLQDRGPNVLTF
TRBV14	CASSLGQSNTEAFF
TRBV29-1	CSVAPATGDSGNTIYF
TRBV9	CASSPHTGTGELFF
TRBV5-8	CASSWDRDSTNEKLFF
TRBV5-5	CASSDEQGYTEAFF
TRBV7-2	CASSLLRYTEAFF
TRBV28	CASSWDPTGSGQPQHF
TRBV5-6	CASSLGGDGFDYGYTF
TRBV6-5	CASSSTDLAKNIQYF
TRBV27	CASSPRQVAKNIQYF
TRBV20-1	CSAGDRDEQFF
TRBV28	CASRETGAYEQYF
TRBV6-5	CASSYHLDRGKETQYF
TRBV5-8	CASSLDRPPIGGSAYEQYF
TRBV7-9	CASSLGGWYNEQFF
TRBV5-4	CASSWGGSYEQYF
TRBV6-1	CASSGRYTYGYTF
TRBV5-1	CASSLYGQSYEQYF
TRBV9	CASSVTGAGEKLFF
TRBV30	CVVVPQGKYGYTF
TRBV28	CASSFNSLQGRTGELFF
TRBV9	CASSVGGGNEAFF